This is a list of T cell receptor beta chains from one sample in a study of blood T cell repertoires in COVID-19. Profiled with immunoSEQ multiplex PCR; TCRdb holds only in-frame clones, not every one. Seen here are some 120,000 clones, more than 90% observed once, and the top ten hold around 4.6%. Material for sequencing was peripheral blood. All receptors come from a man aged 55 to 69 with COVID-19, enrolled during active disease. The CDR3 runs from the conserved cysteine through the conserved F or W. A D gene is named only where the DNA matches it firmly.

d_call j_call v_call cdr3_length cdr3_nt cdr3_aa
TRBD1 TRBJ1-1 TRBV15 15 TGTGCCACCAGCGGATGGGACAGATCAAACACTGAAGCTTTCTTT CATSGWDRSNTEAFF
NA TRBJ2-1 TRBV5-1 14 TGCGCCAGCAGCTTGCGGCGGGGTACAGGTGAGCAGTTCTTC CASSLRRGTGEQFF
TRBD1 TRBJ1-1 TRBV3-1/TRBV3-2 15 TGTGCCAGCAGCCAAGATCCTGTCGGGACAGCGGAAGCTTTCTTT CASSQDPVGTAEAFF
NA TRBJ1-4 TRBV6-5 15 TGTGCCAGCAGTCGGACAGCTTGGTCTAATGAAAAACTGTTTTTT CASSRTAWSNEKLFF
TRBD2 TRBJ2-7 TRBV5-4 17 TGTGCCAGCAGCTTCCGCCTAGCGGTGTTCTGTATCATCGAGCAGTACTTC CASSFRLAVFCIIEQYF
NA TRBJ1-2 TRBV29-1 14 TGCAGCGTTGAGGGAGCGGAGGTCAACTATGGCTACACCTTC CSVEGAEVNYGYTF
TRBD2 TRBJ2-1 TRBV6-1 17 TGTGCCAGCAGTGAAGCGCTGGGACTAGCGGGAGCCAATGAGCAGTTCTTC CASSEALGLAGANEQFF
TRBD2 TRBJ2-3 TRBV2 18 TGTGCCAGCAGTGATCTCCCCGGGACTACCATCCCCGGAGATACGCAGTATTTT CASSDLPGTTIPGDTQYF
NA TRBJ1-5 TRBV3-1/TRBV3-2 15 TGTGCCAGCAGCCAAGGTGGTGCGGAGAATCAGCCCCAGCATTTT CASSQGGAENQPQHF
NA TRBJ1-2 TRBV12-3/TRBV12-4 11 TGTGCCAGCGTGGGGGGGGATGGCTACACCTTC CASVGGDGYTF
TRBD1 TRBJ2-7 TRBV9 15 TGTGCCAGCAGCGCCGGGACAGGGACAAACTACGAGCAGTACTTC CASSAGTGTNYEQYF
NA TRBJ1-5 TRBV5-5 14 TGTGCCAGCAGCTTGGGGCAGGGCCATCAGCCCCAGCATTTT CASSLGQGHQPQHF